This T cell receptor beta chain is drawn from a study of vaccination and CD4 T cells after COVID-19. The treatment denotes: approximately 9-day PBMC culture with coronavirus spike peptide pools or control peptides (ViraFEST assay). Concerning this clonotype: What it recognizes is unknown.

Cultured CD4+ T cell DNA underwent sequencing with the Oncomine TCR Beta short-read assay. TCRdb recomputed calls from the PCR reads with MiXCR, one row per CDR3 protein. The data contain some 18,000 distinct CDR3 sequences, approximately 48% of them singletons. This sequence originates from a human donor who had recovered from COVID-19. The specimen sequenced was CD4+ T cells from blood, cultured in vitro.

This CDR3 reads CASSISLAPGGELFF. CDR3 nucleotides: TGTGCCAGTAGTATATCTCTCGCGCCGGGCGGGGAGCTGTTTTTT. The V and J genes are TRBV19 and TRBJ2-2; D remains ambiguous. This CDR3 spans 15 amino acids. Germline assignment: CDR1 LNHDA and CDR2 SQIVND (reference sequence). Between the trimmed V and J ends, which lost 2 bases and 7 bases, there was a span of 14 bases. The full variable domain, its missing parts supplied by reference TRBV19 and TRBJ2-2, is DGGITQSPKYLFRKEGQNVTLSCEQNLNHDAMYWYRQDPGQGLRLIYYSQIVNDFQKGDIAEGYSVSREKKESFPLTVTSAQKNPTAFYLCASSISLAPGGELFFGEGSRLTVL.